Listed here are 22 T cell receptor beta chains from one sample, sequenced in a study of regulatory T cells in long-lasting Graves disease. Arm-PCR with iRepertoire HTBI primers amplified the CDR3 regions for these TCR beta libraries. TCRdb recomputed calls from the multiplex PCR reads with MiXCR, one row per CDR3 protein. Seen here are 400,000 to 500,000 distinct CDR3 sequences, about 17% observed once, and the top ten hold 23%. This sample's time point: newly diagnosed GD, antithyroid drugs for less than 3 months. PBMC RNA was the source of the TCR library. This sample also belongs to another study, concerning T cells in Graves' hyperthyroidism and ophthalmopathy.

Sample: peripheral blood mononuclear cells (PBMCs), taken at new diagnosis, from a patient treated with antithyroid drugs. These TCRs come from a young woman with Graves disease.

This clonotype was observed at least ten times. This chain connects TRBV18 to TRBJ1-1; 9 nucleotides align to TRBD1. Unmatched junction bases numbered 5, after V lost 5 bases and J lost 4 bases. The CDR3 runs 14 residues. The germline V gene encodes CDR1 KGHSH and CDR2 LQKENI. The CDR3 region has the DNA TGTGCCAGCTCATCTCTACAGGGGGCCACTGAAGCTTTCTTT. Its protein is CASSSLQGATEAFF.

This clonotype occurred a few times. The V and J genes are TRBV5-1 and TRBJ2-1, with no clear D. The CDR3 sequence is 13 residues long. CDR1 and CDR2 from the germline V gene are SGHRS and YFSETQ. Between the trimmed V and J ends, which lost 0 bases and 9 bases, there was a span of 10 bases. As DNA, the CDR3 is TGCGCCAGCAGCTTGGACTACCGACTTGAGCAGTTCTTC. Translation: CASSLDYRLEQFF.

This clonotype was detected ten times or more. The rearrangement joins TRBV20-1 to TRBJ2-1; 11 positions match TRBD2. Looked up from germline, CDR1 is DFQATT and CDR2 is SNEGSKA (reference sequence). This CDR3 contains 15 residues. J was trimmed by 1 base and V by 1 base; bases with no gene match: 0. The CDR3 DNA sequence: TGCAGTGCTAGAGGACTAGCGGGATCCTACAATGAGCAGTTCTTC. It yields the protein CSARGLAGSYNEQFF.

This chain links TRBV25-1 with TRBJ1-3; possibly TRBD1 for D (5 bases). Trimming pared 1 base from V and 2 bases from J, leaving 12 bases between. The V gene's germline CDR1 is MGHDK and CDR2 SYGVNS. This CDR3 comprises 16 residues. The CDR3 loop is CASSESGGVTGNTIYF. CDR3 nucleotides: TGTGCCAGCAGTGAATCAGGAGGGGTCACTGGAAACACCATATATTTT.

The chain links TRBV4-1 to TRBJ2-1; the match to TRBD2 covers 11 bases. J lost 7 bases, V lost 4 bases, and 6 bases had no gene match. Germline-derived CDR1 and CDR2 are MGHRA and YSYEKL. This CDR3 region has 15 residues. Here the CDR3 reads CASSLLAGVKNEQFF. Written as DNA, the CDR3 is TGCGCCAGCAGCCTACTAGCGGGAGTAAAAAATGAGCAGTTCTTC.

This clonotype was recorded many times. The chain uses TRBV30 and TRBJ2-5; D possibly matches TRBD1 or TRBD2 (6 bases each). CDR1 and CDR2 (germline): GTSNPN, SVGIG (reference sequence). V lost 3 bases and J 4 bases, leaving 21 bases between the germline ends. The CDR3 covers 16 residues. CDR3 in amino acids: CAWRPSQDGGRETQYF. In DNA, the CDR3 is TGTGCCTGGAGACCTTCACAGGATGGGGGGCGAGAGACCCAGTACTTC. Based on the CDR3 plus reference TRBV30 and TRBJ2-5, the full variable domain is SQTIHQWPATLVQPVGSPLSLECTVEGTSNPNLYWYRQAAGRGLQLLFYSVGIGQISSEVPQNLSASRPQDRQFILSSKKLLLSDSGFYLCAWRPSQDGGRETQYFGPGTRLLVL.

Ten or more counts support this clonotype. The chain has TRBV7-2 and TRBJ2-7; 14 nucleotides agree with TRBD2. The CDR3 contains 15 residues. The ends lost 1 base at V and 7 bases at J; junction bases unmatched: 3. Germline values: CDR1 SGHTA, CDR2 FQGNSA. The CDR3 DNA reads as TGTGCCAGCAGCTTAGGGACTAGCGGGAGGCAAGAGCAGTACTTC. This encodes CASSLGTSGRQEQYF.

Notes on this clonotype: A read error may explain this, as a much larger clone is one base away. This CDR3 is CSPTRLAGDSHEQFF. CDR3 in DNA: TGCAGCCCCACCCGACTAGCGGGAGATAGCCATGAGCAGTTCTTC. The genes are TRBV20-1 and TRBJ2-5; TRBD2 aligns across 12 bases. The closer fit of TRBJ2-1 to the DNA end suggests the J call may be wrong. The CDR3 spans 15 residues. Germline CDR1 and CDR2: DFQATT and SNEGSKA (reference sequence).

Points on this clonotype: Given the absence of the conserved phenylalanine or tryptophan at the CDR3 end, a read error is likely. This chain joins TRBV20-1 and TRBJ2-1; D uncertain. The CDR3 is 14 amino acids. CDR1 is DFQATT, CDR2 SNEGSKA, per germline (reference sequence). The CDR3 spells CSASSAERYNAQFL. CDR3 nucleotides: TGCAGTGCTAGTAGTGCGGAACGCTACAATGCGCAGTTCCTC.

V gene TRBV18 combines with J gene TRBJ2-1, with a weak D call TRBD2 (7 bases). CDR3 length: 16 residues. Trimming took 2 bases from V and 3 from J, leaving 14 bases between them. Germline CDR1 and CDR2: KGHSH and LQKENI. In nucleotides, the CDR3 is TGTGCCAGCTCACCAAAAAGGGGGGGGTACTACAATGAGCAGTTCTTC. The encoded protein is CASSPKRGGYYNEQFF.

This clonotype was counted ten times or more. The chain recombines TRBV12-3 or TRBV12-4 with TRBJ1-1, with no clear D. The V gene lost 3 bases and the J gene lost 4 bases, with 12 bases spanning the gap. The CDR3 extends over 14 amino acids. The CDR3 DNA follows: TGTGCCAGCAGTTTCACACTGCCCAGCACTGAAGCTTTCTTT. It encodes CASSFTLPSTEAFF.

This clonotype occurred a few times. The genes are TRBV7-9 and TRBJ2-7, with 7 bases lining up with TRBD2. Trimming removed 5 bases from V and 4 bases from J; junction bases left unmatched: 8. CDR1 SEHNR and CDR2 FQNEAQ come from the germline V gene (reference sequence). This CDR3 spans 14 amino acids. The CDR3 sequence: CASSEPYSGYEQYF. The CDR3 bases are TGTGCCAGCAGCGAACCGTATAGCGGGTACGAGCAGTACTTC.

This clonotype was detected only a few times. The chain links TRBV5-6 to TRBJ1-1, with D maybe TRBD1 (5 bases). The CDR3 consists of 13 residues. Germline CDR1 reads SGHDT; CDR2 reads YYEEEE. Trimming removed 4 bases at V and 7 bases at J, with 14 bases between. As DNA, the CDR3 is TGTGCCAGCAGCCCGACTTGGGGGGGTGAAGCTTTCTTT. Translated: CASSPTWGGEAFF.

This clonotype was recorded at least ten times. J is TRBJ1-1 and V is TRBV2; D possibly corresponds to TRBD1 (5 bases). Per germline, CDR1 SNHLY and CDR2 FYNNEI. The CDR3 covers 13 residues. V gave up 7 bases and J gave up 1 base, with 10 bases separating them. The CDR3 reads CASKYDRNTEAFF. The CDR3 coding sequence is TGTGCCAGCAAATACGACAGGAACACTGAAGCTTTCTTT.

This clonotype was detected many times. V is TRBV28 and J is TRBJ2-1; the D gene is possibly TRBD1 (6 bases). Trimming removed 2 bases at V and 10 bases at J, with 12 bases between. The CDR3 has 13 amino acids. The germline V gene has CDR1 MDHEN and CDR2 SYDVKM. DNA for the CDR3: TGTGCCAGCAGTTTAAGCCAGGGGACCGAGCAGTTCTTC. It is translated as CASSLSQGTEQFF.

A remark on this clonotype: Possible read error: a much larger clone is one base away. The chain combines TRBV28 with TRBJ2-4; D tentatively reads TRBD1 or TRBD2 (5 bases each). V lost 8 bases to trimming and J lost 13 bases, with 33 bases between them. Germline V gives CDR1 MDHEN, CDR2 SYDVKM. There are 17 residues in the CDR3. The CDR3, as DNA: TGTGCCAGCTCACCACCGGGACCTACCACGTACACGGATGAGCAGTACTTC. Amino acid sequence: CASSPPGPTTYTDEQYF.

V and J are TRBV6-1 and TRBJ2-1, with D uncertain. Deletions cut 3 bases from V and 1 base from J, with 7 bases between. CDR1 is MNHNS and CDR2 is SASEGT in the germline V gene. The CDR3 consists of 14 residues. The CDR3 DNA is TGTGCCAGCAGTGACGAGCCTTCCTACAATGAGCAGTTCTTC. Translated: CASSDEPSYNEQFF.

This clonotype was seen many times. The chain recombines TRBV28 with TRBJ1-5, with 7 bases matching TRBD1. The germline CDR1 and CDR2 sequences are MDHEN and SYDVKM. Trimming cost V 7 bases and J 2 bases; bases outside gene matches: 5. This CDR3 comprises 14 residues. This chain's CDR3 is CASNTQGGNQPQHF. The CDR3 region has the DNA TGTGCCAGCAATACCCAGGGGGGCAATCAGCCCCAGCATTTT.

This clonotype was picked up many times. This chain connects TRBV20-1 to TRBJ2-7; 12 nucleotides match TRBD2. The germline gives CDR1 DFQATT, CDR2 SNEGSKA (reference sequence). V shed 2 bases and J 7 bases; nucleotides not matched to a gene: 9. The CDR3 sequence is 15 residues long. Written as DNA, the CDR3 is TGCAGTGCTAGATCCCCGACTAGCGGGAGAGAAGAGCAGTACTTC. It specifies CSARSPTSGREEQYF.

As for this clonotype: A much larger clone differs by one base, so this may be a read error. V gene TRBV28 combines with J gene TRBJ2-2, with D tentatively TRBD1 (6 bases). The CDR3 extends over 12 amino acids. Germline CDR1 and CDR2: MDHEN and SYDVKM. CDR3 DNA sequence: TGTGCCACCTACGGACAGACCGGGGAGCTGCTTTTT. It is translated as CATYGQTGELLF.

In this sample, this clonotype turned up many times. The J gene is TRBJ2-1, the V gene TRBV11-2, with D possibly TRBD1 on 5 matching bases. Germline CDR1 SGHAT, CDR2 FQNNGV. The CDR3 is made up of 14 amino acids. Trimming shortened V by 4 bases and J by 1 base, and 8 bases separated the two germline ends. CDR3 residues: CASSSRASYNEQFF. The CDR3 DNA is TGTGCCAGCAGCTCCAGGGCTTCCTACAATGAGCAGTTCTTC.

This clonotype came up many times. The chain is built from TRBV6-5 and TRBJ1-2; D unclear. With 0 bases removed from V and 4 bases from J, the gap between germline ends came to 9 bases. CDR1 is MNHEY, CDR2 SVGAGI, per germline. The CDR3 is 14 amino acids. DNA of the CDR3: TGTGCCAGCAGTTACTCCTTAGACTTCTATGGCTACACCTTC. The encoded protein is CASSYSLDFYGYTF.